This T cell receptor (beta chain) emerged from a study of cytomegalovirus exposure and HLA in healthy donors. Overall study context: There were 75 million to 95 million unique TCRs (from HLA-typed donors) in an early data release. The study, taken as a whole, reports: CMV serostatus was the sole immune exposure information available. Analyses of presence and absence presupposed an approximately uniform sequencing depth across donors. Most subjects had HLA-A and HLA-B alleles reportedly predicted accurately by TCR beta sequences.

Per the germline V gene, CDR1 is MNHEY and CDR2 is SMNVEV (reference sequence). Germline trimming cut 1 base from V and 5 bases from J; bases unmatched to any gene: 5. The CDR3 runs 15 residues. Primers included in the PCR were 60 Vbeta and 13 Jbeta primers. Sequenced by immunoSEQ multiplex PCR; TCRdb stores in-frame clones only, minus some. The repertoire includes some 130,000 clones, 60% to 80% of them detected once, and around 2% sits in the top ten. A word on this clone: The target antigen is unknown.

Sequencing was carried out using PBMCs. The clonotype originates from a man aged 30 to 45 in good health and CMV-seronegative. This chain uses TRBV27 with TRBJ2-7; TRBD1 agrees at 10 bases. CDR3 nucleotide sequence: TGTGCCAGCAGTTTATGGCCGACAGGGGGCCACGAGCAGTACTTC. Protein product: CASSLWPTGGHEQYF.